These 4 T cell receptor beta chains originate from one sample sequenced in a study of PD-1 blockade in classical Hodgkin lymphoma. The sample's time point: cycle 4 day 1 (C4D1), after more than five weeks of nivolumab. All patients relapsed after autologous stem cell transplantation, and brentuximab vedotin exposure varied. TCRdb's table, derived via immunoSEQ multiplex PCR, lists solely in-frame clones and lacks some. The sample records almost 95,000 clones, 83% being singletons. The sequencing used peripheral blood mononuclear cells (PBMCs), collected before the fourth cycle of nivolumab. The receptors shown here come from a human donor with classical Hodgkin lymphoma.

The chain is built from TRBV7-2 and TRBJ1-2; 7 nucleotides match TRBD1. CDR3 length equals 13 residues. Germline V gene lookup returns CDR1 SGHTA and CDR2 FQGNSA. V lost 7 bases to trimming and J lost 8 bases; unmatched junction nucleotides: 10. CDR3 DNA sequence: TGTGCCAGCACCCTCGACAGGGTGGGAGGCTACACCTTC. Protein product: CASTLDRVGGYTF. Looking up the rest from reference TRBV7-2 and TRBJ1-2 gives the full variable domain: GAGVSQSPSNKVTEKGKDVELRCDPISGHTALYWYRQSLGQGLEFLIYFQGNSAPDKSGLPSDRFSAERTGGSVSTLTIQRTQQEDSAVYLCASTLDRVGGYTFGSGTRLTVV.

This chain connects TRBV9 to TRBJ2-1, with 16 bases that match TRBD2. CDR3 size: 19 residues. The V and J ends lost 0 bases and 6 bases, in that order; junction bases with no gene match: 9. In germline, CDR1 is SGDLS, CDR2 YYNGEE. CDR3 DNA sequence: TGTGCCAGCAGCGTAGCTCGCTCCGGGACTAGCGGGAGGGCCAATGAGCAGTTCTTC. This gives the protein CASSVARSGTSGRANEQFF. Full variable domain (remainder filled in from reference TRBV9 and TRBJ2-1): DSGVTQTPKHLITATGQRVTLRCSPRSGDLSVYWYQQSLDQGLQFLIQYYNGEERAKGNILERFSAQQFPDLHSELNLSSLELGDSALYFCASSVARSGTSGRANEQFFGPGTRLTVL.

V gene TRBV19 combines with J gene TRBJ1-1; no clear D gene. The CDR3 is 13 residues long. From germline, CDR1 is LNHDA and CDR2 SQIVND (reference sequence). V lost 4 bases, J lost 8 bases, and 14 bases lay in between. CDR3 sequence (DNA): TGTGCCAGTAGTACAATGAGGGCAGAAGAAGCTTTCTTT. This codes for CASSTMRAEEAFF.

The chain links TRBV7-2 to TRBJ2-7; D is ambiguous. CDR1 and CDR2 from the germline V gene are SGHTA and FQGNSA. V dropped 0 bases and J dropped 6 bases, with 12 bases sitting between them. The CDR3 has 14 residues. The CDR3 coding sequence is TGTGCCAGCAGCTTAGCAATTTTAGGGCGCGAGCAGTACTTC. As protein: CASSLAILGREQYF.